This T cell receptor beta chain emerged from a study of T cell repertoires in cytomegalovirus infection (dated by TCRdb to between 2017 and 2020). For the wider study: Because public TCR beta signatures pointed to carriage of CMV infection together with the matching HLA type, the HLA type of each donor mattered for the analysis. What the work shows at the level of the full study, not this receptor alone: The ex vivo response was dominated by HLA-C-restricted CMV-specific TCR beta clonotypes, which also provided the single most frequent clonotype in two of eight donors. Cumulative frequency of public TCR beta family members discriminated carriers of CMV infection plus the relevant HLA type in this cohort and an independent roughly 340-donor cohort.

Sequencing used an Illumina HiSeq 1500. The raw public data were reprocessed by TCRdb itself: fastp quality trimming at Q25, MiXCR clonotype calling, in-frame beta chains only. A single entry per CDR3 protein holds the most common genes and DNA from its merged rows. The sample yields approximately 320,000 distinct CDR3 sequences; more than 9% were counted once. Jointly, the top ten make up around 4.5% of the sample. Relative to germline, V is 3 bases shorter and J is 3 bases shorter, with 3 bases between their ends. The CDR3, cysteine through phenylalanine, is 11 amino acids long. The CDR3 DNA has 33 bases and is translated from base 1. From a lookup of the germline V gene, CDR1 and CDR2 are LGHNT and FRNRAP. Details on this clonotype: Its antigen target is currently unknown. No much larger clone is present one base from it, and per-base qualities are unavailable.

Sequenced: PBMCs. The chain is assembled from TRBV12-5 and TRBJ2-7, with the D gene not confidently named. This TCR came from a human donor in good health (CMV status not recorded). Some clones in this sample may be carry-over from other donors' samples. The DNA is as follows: TGTGCTAGTGGTTTTAGCTACGAGCAGTACTTC. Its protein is CASGFSYEQYF.